This record concerns one T cell receptor beta chain sequence. The CDR3 has 16 residues. Per the germline V gene, CDR1 is SGDLS and CDR2 is YYNGEE. The junction had 1 base not matched to a gene; V was cut back by 2 bases and J by 1 base. These data belong to a study of OX40 agonist ivuxolimab in advanced cancers. In the study overall: Ivuxolimab is an agonistic anti-OX40 (CD134) antibody, and patients were treated with it. Aged roughly 23 to 79 with a mean of approximately 57 years, they were less than 90% male.

Sequenced by immunoSEQ multiplex PCR; TCRdb stores in-frame clones only, minus some. The data show 55,000 to 75,000 clones, about 90% seen once. The clonotype originates from an adult with an advanced solid tumor such as melanoma, head and neck, liver or kidney cancer. The chain couples TRBV9 to TRBJ2-2, with TRBD2 identical over 11 bases. The input for sequencing was CD4+ or CD8+ T cells sorted from blood, taken in a trial of the OX40 agonist ivuxolimab. The CDR3 nucleotides are TGTGCCAGCAGCGTCGGACTAGCGGGGAACACCGGGGAGCTGTTTTTT. This gives the protein CASSVGLAGNTGELFF.